A selection of T cell receptor beta chains follows, all from one sample in a study of identifying expanded T cells in peripheral blood. Libraries were prepared by immunoSEQ multiplex PCR; TCRdb keeps only in-frame clonotypes and omits some of them. The table records 81,000 or so clones, about four fifths of them present only once. Sequencing was performed on blood. These receptors originate from a person aged 18 to 70 in good health. Each CDR3 is given with its conserved first and last residue. A D gene is named only where the DNA matches it firmly. Size is stated for part of the rows, as once, few or many counts, or as a class when the clone is expanded.

TRBV5-1,.,TRBJ1-3,.,TGCGCCAGCACCCGGGGGGACTTCTCTGGAAACACCATATATTTT,CASTRGDFSGNTIYF
TRBV2,TRBD1,TRBJ2-2,.,TGTGCCAGCAGTGACCAGGGGGCCACCGGGGAGCTGTTTTTT,CASSDQGATGELFF
TRBV19,TRBD1,TRBJ1-5,.,TGTGCCAGTCGACCCGGGACAGGGGTGGTTCAGCCCCAGCATTTT,CASRPGTGVVQPQHF
TRBV2,.,TRBJ2-5,.,TGTGCCAGCAGTCGGTTTCAGCCTCAAGAGACCCAGTACTTC,CASSRFQPQETQYF
TRBV6-4,.,TRBJ1-1,.,TGTGCCAGCAGTGATCTGGGGGCGTGGACTGAAGCTTTCTTT,CASSDLGAWTEAFF
TRBV19,.,TRBJ2-3,.,TGTGCCAGTAGTACCCAGGGACTCGCGAGTATGGCGCAGTATTTT,CASSTQGLASMAQYF
TRBV7-8,.,TRBJ1-1,.,TGTGCCAGCAGCTTAGAGACGAACACTGAAGCTTTCTTT,CASSLETNTEAFF
TRBV15,TRBD1,TRBJ2-1,.,TGTGCCACCAGCAAAGAACAGGGGGTCTACAATGAGCAGTTCTTC,CATSKEQGVYNEQFF
TRBV30,TRBD1,TRBJ2-7,.,TGTGCCTGGAGTGGGGACAGCCACGCTACAACACCCTCCTACGAGCAGTACTTC,CAWSGDSHATTPSYEQYF
TRBV30,.,TRBJ1-1,.,TGTGCCTGGAATCAACAGGCAGATGAAGCTTTCTTT,CAWNQQADEAFF
TRBV7-9,.,TRBJ2-3,once,TGTGCCAGCAGCTTTGTCGCGGAGACTAGCACAGATACGCAGTATTTT,CASSFVAETSTDTQYF
TRBV5-1,TRBD2,TRBJ2-1,.,TGCGCCAGCAGCTTACCCCTAGCGGGGGTGAACAATGAGCAGTTCTTC,CASSLPLAGVNNEQFF
TRBV6-4,.,TRBJ2-5,.,TGTGCCAGCAGTGACCAGGGAGGGACCCAGTACTTC,CASSDQGGTQYF
TRBV27,.,TRBJ2-2,.,TGTGCCAGCAGTTTAAAAGGGTCAACCGGGGAGCTGTTTTTT,CASSLKGSTGELFF
TRBV5-1,.,TRBJ2-1,.,TGCGCCAGCAGCTTAGCCGGGACCAGCGGGGACAACAATGAGCAGTTCTTC,CASSLAGTSGDNNEQFF
TRBV6-5,.,TRBJ2-7,few,TGTGCCAGCAGTTACGATGAGGGTAGGACCTACGAGCAGTACTTC,CASSYDEGRTYEQYF
TRBV20-1,.,TRBJ2-7,.,TGCAGTGCTAGGAGGGAGTACGAGCAGTACTTC,CSARREYEQYF
TRBV9,TRBD2,TRBJ2-7,.,TGTGCCAGCAGCTCCAGCGGGGTCACCTACGAGCAGTACTTC,CASSSSGVTYEQYF
TRBV12-5,.,TRBJ1-2,.,TGTGCTAGTGGTTTGGTTAATACCCAGGGAAACTATGGCTACACCTTC,CASGLVNTQGNYGYTF
TRBV10-3,TRBD1,TRBJ2-7,.,TGTGCCATCAGTACCTCCGGGACAGCATACTACGAGCAGTACTTC,CAISTSGTAYYEQYF
TRBV30,.,TRBJ2-1,.,TGTGCCTGGAGAAGCCGGGGAGACAATGAGCAGTTCTTC,CAWRSRGDNEQFF
TRBV18,.,TRBJ2-3,.,TGTGCCAGCTCACAGAAGATCGGGTCGTGGGCCAGTCTCGGCACAGATACGCAGTATTTT,CASSQKIGSWASLGTDTQYF
TRBV7-2,TRBD1,TRBJ1-4,.,TGTGCCAGCAGCCTCTGGACAGGGACAAGTAATGAAAAACTGTTTTTT,CASSLWTGTSNEKLFF
TRBV29-1,TRBD1,TRBJ2-7,.,TGCAGCGTGATCGGGACAGCCTACGAGCAGTACTTC,CSVIGTAYEQYF
TRBV28,TRBD1,TRBJ2-6,.,TGTGCCAGCAGTATCCTGACAGGGGGAGGTGGGGCCAACGTCCTGACTTTC,CASSILTGGGGANVLTF
TRBV5-3,.,TRBJ1-4,.,TGTGCCAGAAGCCCGTTTTCCGCAACTAATGAAAAACTGTTTTTT,CARSPFSATNEKLFF
TRBV27,.,TRBJ1-1,.,TGTGCCAGCAGTTCCCGCTTGAACACTGAAGCTTTCTTT,CASSSRLNTEAFF
TRBV19,.,TRBJ2-5,.,TGTGCCAGTAGTATAGCGGGAGAGACCCAGTACTTC,CASSIAGETQYF
TRBV30,TRBD1,TRBJ1-1,.,TGTGCCTGGTCCACCCGGGACAGCAGTCTTGAAGCTTTCTTT,CAWSTRDSSLEAFF
TRBV5-6,TRBD1,TRBJ1-2,.,TGTGCCAGCACCACATCAACAGGGGACTATGGCTACACCTTC,CASTTSTGDYGYTF
TRBV18,TRBD2,TRBJ2-7,.,TGTGCCAGCTCACCGTTAGCGGGAGCGGGGGAGCAGTACTTC,CASSPLAGAGEQYF
TRBV2,.,TRBJ2-1,.,TGTGCCAGCAGCACTAGAAATGAGCAGTTCTTC,CASSTRNEQFF
TRBV4-3,.,TRBJ2-3,.,TGCGCCAGCAGCCAAGCTCGGGGGAGCGAGTACACAGATACGCAGTATTTT,CASSQARGSEYTDTQYF
TRBV29-1,TRBD2,TRBJ2-3,.,TGCAGCGTTGACCCTCGAAGAGCGGGAATAGGGACAGATACGCAGTATTTT,CSVDPRRAGIGTDTQYF
TRBV29-1,TRBD2,TRBJ2-1,.,TGCAGCGTTGCTAGCGGGAGGGCCTACAATGAGCAGTTCTTC,CSVASGRAYNEQFF
TRBV18,.,TRBJ1-5,.,TGTGCCAGCTCCCCTGGGGGGGACGGCAATCAGCCCCAGCATTTT,CASSPGGDGNQPQHF
TRBV2,.,TRBJ2-1,.,TGTGCCAGCAGTGTCGAGCGGTGGAGCTCCTACAATGAGCAGTTCTTC,CASSVERWSSYNEQFF
TRBV7-9,.,TRBJ1-1,.,TGTGCCAGCAGCTTAGTACCAGAGAACACTGAAGCTTTCTTT,CASSLVPENTEAFF
TRBV11-3,TRBD2,TRBJ2-3,.,TGTGCCAGCAGCACGGGGACTAGCACAATGGGCACAGATACGCAGTATTTT,CASSTGTSTMGTDTQYF
TRBV5-4,.,TRBJ2-5,.,TGTGCCAGCAGCTCACGACTAGATTCGGAGACCCAGTACTTC,CASSSRLDSETQYF